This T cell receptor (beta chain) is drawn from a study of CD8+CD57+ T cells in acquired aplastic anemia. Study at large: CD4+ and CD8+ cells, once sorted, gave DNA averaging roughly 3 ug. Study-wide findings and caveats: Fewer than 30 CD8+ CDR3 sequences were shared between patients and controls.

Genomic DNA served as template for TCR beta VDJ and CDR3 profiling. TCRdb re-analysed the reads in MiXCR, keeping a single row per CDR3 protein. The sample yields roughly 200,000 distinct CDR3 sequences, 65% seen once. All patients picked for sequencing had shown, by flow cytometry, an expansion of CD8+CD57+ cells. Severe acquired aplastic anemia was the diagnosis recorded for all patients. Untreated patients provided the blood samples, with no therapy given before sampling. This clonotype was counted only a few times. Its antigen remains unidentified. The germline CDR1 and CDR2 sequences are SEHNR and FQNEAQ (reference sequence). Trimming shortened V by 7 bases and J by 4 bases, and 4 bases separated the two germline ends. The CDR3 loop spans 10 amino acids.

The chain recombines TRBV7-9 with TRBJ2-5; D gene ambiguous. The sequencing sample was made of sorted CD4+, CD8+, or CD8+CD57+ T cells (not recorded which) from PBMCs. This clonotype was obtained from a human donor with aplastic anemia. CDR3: CASNGETQYF. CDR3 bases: TGTGCCAGCAACGGAGAGACCCAGTACTTC.